Shown below are 31 T cell receptor beta chains from a single sample sequenced in a study of regulatory T cells in long-lasting Graves disease (dated by TCRdb to the early 2020s). Library creation used multiplex PCR. The data were produced on an Illumina HiSeq 4000. CDR3 regions were amplified by Arm-PCR with iRepertoire HTBI primers to construct TCR beta libraries. TCRdb trimmed the raw reads at Q25, called clones with MiXCR and kept productive beta chains. Each entry is one CDR3 protein sequence, shown with its most common DNA and genes. This sample lists fewer than 600,000 distinct CDR3 sequences; around a fifth were detected once. Clones ranked in the top ten supply under 15% of the sample. Read against the paper, the sample's time point label means: persistent/refractory GD, antithyroid drugs over 5 years with positive TRAb. For both TCR sequencing and RNA sequencing, RNA was extracted from PBMCs using TRIzol.

The sequencing here drew on peripheral blood mononuclear cells (PBMCs), taken when the disease was refractory, from a patient treated with antithyroid drugs. The receptors shown here come from a female donor with Graves disease.

This clonotype appeared many times. This chain connects TRBV28 to TRBJ1-1; no clear D gene. The CDR3 is 15 residues long. Between the trimmed V and J ends, which lost 2 bases and 1 base, there was a span of 11 bases. Per germline, CDR1 MDHEN and CDR2 SYDVKM. This chain's CDR3 is CASSLPGPGNTEAFF. The CDR3 DNA reads as TGTGCCAGCAGTTTACCCGGTCCGGGGAACACTGAAGCTTTCTTT.

The J gene is TRBJ1-6, the V gene TRBV6-2 or TRBV6-3; D is possibly TRBD1 (6 bases). Deletions cut 6 bases from V and 10 bases from J, with 16 bases between. Germline V gene lookup returns CDR1 MNHEY and CDR2 SVGEGT. This CDR3 has 14 residues. CDR3 sequence (DNA): TGTGCCAGCAGCTCCCCAGGGGCCGGGTCACCCCTCCACTTT. The encoded protein is CASSSPGAGSPLHF.

This clonotype was seen at least ten times. The chain uses TRBV6-1 and TRBJ1-2, with no clear D. The CDR3 is made up of 13 amino acids. The germline V and J ends were trimmed by 6 bases and 3 bases, with 11 bases remaining between them. CDR1 and CDR2 from the germline V gene are MNHNS and SASEGT. CDR3 in DNA: TGTGCCAGCAGCCGAGAAAGGGACTATGGCTACACCTTC. Translated: CASSRERDYGYTF.

At least ten counts were recorded for this clonotype. The rearrangement joins TRBV28 to TRBJ1-1; no clear D. The CDR3 loop spans 12 amino acids. CDR1 and CDR2 (germline): MDHEN, SYDVKM. The V gene lost 8 bases and the J gene lost 3 bases, with 10 bases spanning the gap. CDR3 sequence: CASSLMYTEAFF. DNA for the CDR3: TGTGCCAGCTCCCTCATGTACACTGAAGCTTTCTTT.

This clonotype has at least ten counts. The V call is TRBV28, the J call TRBJ1-2; 8 bases align to TRBD1. Germline values: CDR1 MDHEN, CDR2 SYDVKM. This CDR3 is 15 amino acids long. Trimming cost V 5 bases and J 3 bases; bases outside gene matches: 8. The CDR3 region has the DNA TGTGCCAGCAGTCTGAATCCAGGGGGCGACTATGGCTACACCTTC. This gives the protein CASSLNPGGDYGYTF.

The rearrangement uses TRBV4-2 and TRBJ2-2, with D unresolved. The germline CDR1 and CDR2 sequences are LGHNA and YNFKEQ. This CDR3 has 17 amino acids. V lost 4 bases and J 6 bases, leaving 21 bases between the germline ends. This CDR3 is CASSLGVRNPAAGELFF. CDR3 coding DNA: TGTGCCAGCAGCCTTGGGGTGCGGAACCCGGCCGCCGGGGAGCTGTTTTTT.

Ten or more counts support this clonotype. This chain joins TRBV2 and TRBJ1-2; D may be TRBD1 (5 bases). With 8 bases removed from V and 3 bases from J, the gap between germline ends came to 13 bases. The CDR3 has 13 amino acids. CDR1 SNHLY and CDR2 FYNNEI come from the germline V gene. CDR3 coding DNA: TGTGCCAGCGGTAAGGGGCTGGACTATGGCTACACCTTC. It translates to CASGKGLDYGYTF.

This clonotype was seen ten or more times. The chain combines TRBV28 with TRBJ1-5; TRBD1 is a possible D gene (6 bases). V was shortened by 4 bases and J by 4 bases, with 17 bases between the two germline ends. CDR1 and CDR2 (germline): MDHEN, SYDVKM. The CDR3 runs 16 residues. CDR3 bases: TGTGCCAGCAGTTCCCTGGGGCAGGGGAGGAATCAGCCCCAGCATTTT. Protein: CASSSLGQGRNQPQHF.

The chain employs TRBV20-1 and TRBJ2-3; a possible D gene is TRBD1 (6 bases). This CDR3 spans 19 amino acids. The germline V and J ends were trimmed by 0 bases and 9 bases, with 31 bases remaining between them. Germline V gives CDR1 DFQATT, CDR2 SNEGSKA (reference sequence). CDR3 sequence: CSARDLVATGSRVYNTQYF. The CDR3, as DNA: TGCAGTGCTAGAGATCTCGTAGCTACAGGGTCCAGAGTTTACAACACGCAGTATTTT.

This clonotype was seen a few times. A much larger clone lies a single base off, so this may be a read error. V gene TRBV6-1 combines with J gene TRBJ2-5; 8 nucleotides line up with TRBD2. Germline CDR1 MNHNS, CDR2 SASEGT. The CDR3 extends over 19 amino acids. This CDR3 is CASSEALRWASGSQEAQYF. As DNA, the CDR3 is TGTGCCAGCAGTGAAGCGCTTCGGTGGGCTAGCGGGTCCCAAGAGGCCCAGTACTTC.

Note on this clonotype: A much more abundant neighbour one base away suggests this may be a read error. J is TRBJ1-5 and V is TRBV28; D remains ambiguous. This CDR3 has 15 amino acids. The V end lost 8 bases, the J end lost 0 bases, and 14 bases lay between the germline ends. Germline assignment: CDR1 MDHEN and CDR2 SYDVKM. The CDR3 region has the DNA TGTGCCAGCGGACGGACGGGCTATAGCAATCAGCCCCAGCATTTT. As protein: CASGRTGYSNQPQHF.

This clonotype appeared many times. The chain recombines TRBV28 with TRBJ1-5; D is unclear. The germline CDR1 and CDR2 sequences are MDHEN and SYDVKM. The germline V and J ends were trimmed by 6 bases and 2 bases, with 14 bases remaining between them. The CDR3 length is 15 residues. CDR3 DNA: TGTGCCAGCAGGCTCCCCTTCGGGGGCAATCAGCCCCAGCATTTT. This gives the protein CASRLPFGGNQPQHF.

There are many counts of this clonotype. The chain couples TRBV28 to TRBJ2-7; 8 bases fit TRBD2. The CDR3 consists of 14 residues. The ends lost 7 bases at V and 6 bases at J; junction bases unmatched: 11. Per germline, CDR1 MDHEN and CDR2 SYDVKM. CDR3: CASTTGTRYREQYF. The CDR3 DNA reads as TGTGCCAGCACAACCGGGACTAGATATCGCGAGCAGTACTTC.

The rearrangement uses TRBV6-9 and TRBJ2-2, with 15 positions matching TRBD2. The ends lost 3 bases at V and 7 bases at J; junction bases unmatched: 6. The CDR3 spans 17 residues. Germline values: CDR1 MNHGY, CDR2 SVAAGI. The DNA for the CDR3 is TGTGCCAGCAGTTACTCCGGACTAGCGGGAGGGATCGGGGAGCTGTTTTTT. Its translation: CASSYSGLAGGIGELFF.

This rearrangement joins TRBV15 to TRBJ2-3; 14 nucleotides line up with TRBD2. Germline lookup yields CDR1 LNHNV and CDR2 YYDKDF (reference sequence). This CDR3 comprises 20 residues. The trim removed 4 bases at V and 3 bases at J, leaving 15 bases unmatched. The DNA of the CDR3 is TGTGCCACCAGCACTCCTCGTAGGGGACTAGCGGGAGCGCGGACAGATACGCAGTATTTT. Translated: CATSTPRRGLAGARTDTQYF.

In this sample, this clonotype turned up a few times. Given a much more abundant clone one base away, this may be a read error. This chain joins TRBV5-5 and TRBJ1-1; D is undetermined. Germline values: CDR1 SGHKS, CDR2 YYEKEE (reference sequence). This CDR3 contains 12 residues. V lost 5 bases to trimming and J lost 8 bases, with 13 bases between them. The CDR3 DNA reads TGTGCCAGCAGTTACAACGACGGAGAAGCTTTCTTT. It encodes CASSYNDGEAFF. The full variable domain, its missing parts supplied by reference TRBV5-5 and TRBJ1-1, is DAGVTQSPTHLIKTRGQQVTLRCSPISGHKSVSWYQQVLGQGPQFIFQYYEKEERGRGNFPDRFSARQFPNYSSELNVNALLLGDSALYLCASSYNDGEAFFGQGTRLTVV.

CDR3 protein: CASSLESGDGYTF. For the CDR3, the DNA is TGTGCCAGCAGCTTAGAATCAGGGGACGGCTACACCTTC. V usage is TRBV7-9 and J usage is TRBJ1-2, with D possibly TRBD1 on 6 matching bases. V lost 1 base and J 8 bases, leaving 11 bases between the germline ends. Germline loops: CDR1 SEHNR, CDR2 FQNEAQ (reference sequence). There are 13 residues in the CDR3.

This chain connects TRBV20-1 to TRBJ1-1, with 7 bases lining up with TRBD1. The V gene end was trimmed by 1 base and the J gene end by 2 bases; junction bases not matched to a gene: 13. Germline lookup yields CDR1 DFQATT and CDR2 SNEGSKA (reference sequence). This CDR3 comprises 17 residues. The CDR3 DNA sequence: TGCAGTGCTAGAGCCCCTTTCGGGGGACAGCAAAACACTGAAGCTTTCTTT. Protein product: CSARAPFGGQQNTEAFF.

This clonotype was observed many times. This chain links TRBV7-2 with TRBJ2-5, with 8 bases that match TRBD1. Germline trimming cut 5 bases from V and 4 bases from J; bases unmatched to any gene: 9. The CDR3 covers 15 residues. Germline CDR1 and CDR2: SGHTA and FQGNSA. The CDR3 loop is CASSTPRDRRETQYF. CDR3 nucleotide sequence: TGTGCCAGCAGCACGCCTCGGGACAGGCGAGAGACCCAGTACTTC.

This clonotype was observed at least ten times. The CDR3 nucleotides read TGCAGTGCTAGGGGGGGCTACGAGCAGTACTTC. It is translated as CSARGGYEQYF. The chain recombines TRBV20-1 with TRBJ2-7; TRBD2 is a possible D gene (6 bases). CDR1 and CDR2 (germline): DFQATT, SNEGSKA (reference sequence). Trimming removed 3 bases at V and 3 bases at J, with 6 bases between. The CDR3 contains 11 residues.

The table lists this clonotype with a few counts. The chain couples TRBV18 to TRBJ2-4; D is ambiguous. Germline V gene sequence: CDR1 KGHSH, CDR2 LQKENI. V was cut by 5 bases and J by 4 bases, with 9 bases left in between. This CDR3 is 13 amino acids long. The CDR3 sequence is CASSATAKNIQYF. The CDR3 nucleotides read TGTGCCAGCTCAGCGACGGCTAAAAACATTCAGTACTTC.

This clonotype showed up just a few times. J is TRBJ2-7 and V is TRBV7-2; 9 positions match TRBD1. The V segment lost 4 bases and the J segment 6 bases; nucleotides outside the gene matches: 1. Germline assignment: CDR1 SGHTA and CDR2 FQGNSA. The CDR3 is 12 residues long. The CDR3 is CASSWTGAEQYF. CDR3 sequence (DNA): TGTGCCAGCAGCTGGACAGGGGCCGAGCAGTACTTC.

This clonotype was seen ten or more times. V and J are TRBV2 and TRBJ2-5, with TRBD2 as a possible D gene (5 bases). V lost 6 bases and J lost 0, with 11 bases in between. In germline, CDR1 is SNHLY, CDR2 FYNNEI. The CDR3 contains 14 residues. Written as DNA, the CDR3 is TGTGCCAGCAGGGAGGTCCTCTACCAAGAGACCCAGTACTTC. Encoded protein: CASREVLYQETQYF.

This clonotype came up a few times. The V and J genes are TRBV5-1 and TRBJ1-1; TRBD1 is a possible D gene (5 bases). V shed 5 bases and J shed 7 bases, with 9 bases lying between them. The CDR3 is 11 residues long. Germline V CDR1 and CDR2: SGHRS, YFSETQ. In nucleotides, the CDR3 is TGCGCCAGCAGTTTTAGGGGTGAAGCTTTCTTT. Its protein product is CASSFRGEAFF.

The V gene is TRBV7-3, the J gene TRBJ2-7; 7 nucleotides align to TRBD2. J lost 0 bases, V lost 2 bases, and 7 bases had no gene match. Germline CDR1 SGHTA, CDR2 FQGTGA. The CDR3 extends over 16 amino acids. The CDR3 sequence is CASSLQGERGSYEQYF. For the CDR3, the DNA is TGTGCCAGCAGCTTACAAGGGGAGCGGGGCTCCTACGAGCAGTACTTC.

In DNA form, the CDR3 reads TGTGCCAGCAGTTACTCCCCTCTAGGAGTTACCGGGGAGCTGTTTTTT. Translating gives CASSYSPLGVTGELFF. The rearrangement links TRBV6-5 to TRBJ2-2; D gene uncertain. Between the trimmed V and J ends, which lost 0 bases and 5 bases, there was a span of 13 bases. Germline CDR1 reads MNHEY; CDR2 reads SVGAGI. There are 16 residues in the CDR3.

The chain couples TRBV20-1 to TRBJ2-7; tentatively, D is TRBD2 (7 bases). CDR3 length equals 14 residues. The V end was cut by 0 bases, the J end by 5 bases, with 14 bases between. CDR1 is DFQATT and CDR2 is SNEGSKA in the germline V gene (reference sequence). CDR3 sequence reads: CSARERGGAHEQYF. The CDR3 nucleotides read TGCAGTGCTAGAGAAAGGGGGGGGGCCCACGAGCAGTACTTC.

Many counts were recorded for this clonotype. Germline is not matched at one junction end, which may reflect a read error. The chain recombines TRBV6-1 with TRBJ2-2; TRBD2 agrees at 14 bases. The germline V gene has CDR1 MNHNS and CDR2 SASEGT. There are 18 residues in the CDR3. CDR3 DNA sequence: TGTGCCAGCAGTGGACTAGCGGGGGGGCCTTCGAAGACCGGGGAGCTGTTTTTT. Translation gives CASSGLAGGPSKTGELFF.

This clonotype was recorded at least ten times. V usage is TRBV7-2 and J usage is TRBJ1-1; D remains unclear. V dropped 1 base and J dropped 10 bases, with 13 bases sitting between them. This CDR3 spans 13 amino acids. The germline V gene has CDR1 SGHTA and CDR2 FQGNSA. The CDR3 DNA reads TGTGCCAGCAGCTTAGGCGGCCGAAGAGGAGCTTTCTTT. Residues: CASSLGGRRGAFF.

About this clonotype: Just one base apart from a much larger clone, this may be a read error. The V gene is TRBV6-9, the J gene TRBJ1-5; D unresolved. Germline values: CDR1 MNHGY, CDR2 SVAAGI. The germline V and J ends were trimmed by 3 bases and 3 bases, with 12 bases remaining between them. CDR3 length: 15 amino acids. As DNA, the CDR3 is TGTGCCAGCAGTTACCCGACAAGGAACAATCAGCCCCAGCATTTT. Its protein is CASSYPTRNNQPQHF.

The J gene is TRBJ2-2, the V gene TRBV5-1; 10 bases match TRBD2. The V gene end was trimmed by 4 bases and the J gene end by 5 bases; junction bases not matched to a gene: 5. The CDR3 runs 15 residues. Germline lookup yields CDR1 SGHRS and CDR2 YFSETQ. The CDR3 protein is CASSITSGETGELFF. CDR3 bases: TGCGCCAGCAGCATCACTAGCGGGGAAACCGGGGAGCTGTTTTTT. The entire variable domain, with the rest obtained from reference TRBV5-1 and TRBJ2-2, is as follows: KAGVTQTPRYLIKTRGQQVTLSCSPISGHRSVSWYQQTPGQGLQFLFEYFSETQRNKGNFPGRFSGRQFSNSRSEMNVSTLELGDSALYLCASSITSGETGELFFGEGSRLTVL.